This T cell receptor beta chain appears in the sequencing data of a study of neurological immune-mediated disorders. The starting material, 2 million PBMCs stored at -80 C, gave rise to the unsorted libraries. Over 180 million TCR-beta sequences (from 15-18 subjects) were yielded by each sequencing run. TCRdb re-analysed the 5' RACE reads in MiXCR, keeping a single row per CDR3 protein. The table shows under 30,000 distinct CDR3 sequences, with around an eighth occurring only once. This clonotype was picked up many times. With 5 bases removed from V and 2 bases from J, the gap between germline ends came to 10 bases. Germline V gene data show CDR1 as SGHRS and CDR2 as YFSETQ. This CDR3 contains 13 residues.

The sequence was obtained from a woman aged 35 to 49 with HTLV-1-associated myelopathy (HAM/TSP). Sequenced input: PBMCs. The chain has TRBV5-1 and TRBJ2-5; weak D call: TRBD1 (5 bases). The CDR3 DNA reads TGCGCCAGCAGACGGACACCGCAAGAGACCCAGTACTTC. Residues: CASRRTPQETQYF.